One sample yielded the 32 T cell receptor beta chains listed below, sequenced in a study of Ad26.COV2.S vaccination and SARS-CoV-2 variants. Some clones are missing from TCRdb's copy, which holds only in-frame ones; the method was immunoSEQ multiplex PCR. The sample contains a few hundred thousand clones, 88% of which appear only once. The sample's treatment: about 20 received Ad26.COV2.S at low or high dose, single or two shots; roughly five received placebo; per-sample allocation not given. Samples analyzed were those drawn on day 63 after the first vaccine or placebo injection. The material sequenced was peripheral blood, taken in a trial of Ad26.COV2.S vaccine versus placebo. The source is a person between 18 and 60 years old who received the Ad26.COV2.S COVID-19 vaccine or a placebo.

The CDR3 DNA reads TGTGCCAGCAGTTTAGTGACAGGGGTTGGCTACACCTTC. Translating gives CASSLVTGVGYTF. V is TRBV12-3 or TRBV12-4 and J is TRBJ1-2; 8 bases align to TRBD1. The J segment lost 7 bases and the V segment lost 1 base, leaving 2 bases of the junction unmatched. CDR3 length: 13 residues.

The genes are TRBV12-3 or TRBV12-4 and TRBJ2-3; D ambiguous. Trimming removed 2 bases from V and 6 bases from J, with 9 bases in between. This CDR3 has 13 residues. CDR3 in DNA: TGTGCCAGCAGTTTAACGTCCTGGGATACGCAGTATTTT. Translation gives CASSLTSWDTQYF.

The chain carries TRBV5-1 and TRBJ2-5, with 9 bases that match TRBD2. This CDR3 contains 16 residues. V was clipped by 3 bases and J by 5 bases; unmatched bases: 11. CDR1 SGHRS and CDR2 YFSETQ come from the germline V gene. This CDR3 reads CASSSERGAVGETQYF. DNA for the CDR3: TGCGCCAGCAGCTCTGAGCGGGGGGCTGTCGGGGAGACCCAGTACTTC.

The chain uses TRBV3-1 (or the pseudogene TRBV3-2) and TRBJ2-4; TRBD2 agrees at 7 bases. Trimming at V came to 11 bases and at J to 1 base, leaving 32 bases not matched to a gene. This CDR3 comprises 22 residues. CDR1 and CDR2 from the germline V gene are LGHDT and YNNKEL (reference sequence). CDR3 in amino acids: CAHNTGSGGKTQVKMAKNIQYF. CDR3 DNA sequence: TGTGCCCACAATACGGGGTCCGGGGGGAAGACTCAAGTAAAGATGGCCAAAAACATTCAGTACTTC.

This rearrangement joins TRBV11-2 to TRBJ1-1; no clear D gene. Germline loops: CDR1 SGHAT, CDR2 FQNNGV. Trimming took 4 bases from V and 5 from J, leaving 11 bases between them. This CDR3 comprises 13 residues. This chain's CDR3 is CASSSVVGTEAFF. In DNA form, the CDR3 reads TGTGCCAGCAGCTCCGTCGTAGGGACTGAAGCTTTCTTT. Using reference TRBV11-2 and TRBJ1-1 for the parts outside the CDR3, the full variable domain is EAGVAQSPRYKIIEKRQSVAFWCNPISGHATLYWYQQILGQGPKLLIQFQNNGVVDDSQLPKDRFSAERLKGVDSTLKIQPAKLEDSAVYLCASSSVVGTEAFFGQGTRLTVV.

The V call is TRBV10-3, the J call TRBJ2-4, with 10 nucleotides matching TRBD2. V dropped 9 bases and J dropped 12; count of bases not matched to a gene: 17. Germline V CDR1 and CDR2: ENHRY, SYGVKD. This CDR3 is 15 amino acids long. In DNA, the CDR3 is TGTGCCATAGCACCGGGGCTAGCGGGGGCGCCCACTCAGTACTTC. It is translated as CAIAPGLAGAPTQYF.

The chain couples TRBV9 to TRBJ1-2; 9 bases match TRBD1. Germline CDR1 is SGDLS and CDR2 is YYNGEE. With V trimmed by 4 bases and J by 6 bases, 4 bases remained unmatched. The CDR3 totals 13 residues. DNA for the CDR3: TGTGCCAGCAGCCCCCGGACAGGGGATGGCTACACCTTC. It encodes CASSPRTGDGYTF.

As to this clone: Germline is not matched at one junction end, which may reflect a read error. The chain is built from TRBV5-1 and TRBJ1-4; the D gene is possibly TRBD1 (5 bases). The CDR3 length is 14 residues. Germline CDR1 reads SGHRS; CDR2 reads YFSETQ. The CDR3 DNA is TGCGCCAGCAGCTTGGGCAGGGCTAAAGAAAAACTGTTTTTT. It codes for CASSLGRAKEKLFF.

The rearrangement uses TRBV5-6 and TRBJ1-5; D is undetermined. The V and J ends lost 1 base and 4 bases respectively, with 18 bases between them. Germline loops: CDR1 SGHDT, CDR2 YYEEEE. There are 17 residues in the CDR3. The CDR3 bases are TGTGCCAGCAGCTTGATGGTTGGAGGGCTAGCAAATCAGCCCCAGCATTTT. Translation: CASSLMVGGLANQPQHF. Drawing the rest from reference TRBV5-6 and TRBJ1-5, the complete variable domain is DAGVTQSPTHLIKTRGQQVTLRCSPKSGHDTVSWYQQALGQGPQFIFQYYEEEERQRGNFPDRFSGHQFPNYSSELNVNALLLGDSALYLCASSLMVGGLANQPQHFGDGTRLSIL.

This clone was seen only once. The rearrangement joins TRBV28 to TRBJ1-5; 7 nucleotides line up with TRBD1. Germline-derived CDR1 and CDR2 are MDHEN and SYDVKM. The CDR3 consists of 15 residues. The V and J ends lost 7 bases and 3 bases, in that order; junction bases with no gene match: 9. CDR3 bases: TGTGCCAGCACCGGGCGGGGACAGATCAATCAGCCCCAGCATTTT. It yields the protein CASTGRGQINQPQHF. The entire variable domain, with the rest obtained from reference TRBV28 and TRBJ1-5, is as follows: DVKVTQSSRYLVKRTGEKVFLECVQDMDHENMFWYRQDPGLGLRLIYFSYDVKMKEKGDIPEGYSVSREKKERFSLILESASTNQTSMYLCASTGRGQINQPQHFGDGTRLSIL.

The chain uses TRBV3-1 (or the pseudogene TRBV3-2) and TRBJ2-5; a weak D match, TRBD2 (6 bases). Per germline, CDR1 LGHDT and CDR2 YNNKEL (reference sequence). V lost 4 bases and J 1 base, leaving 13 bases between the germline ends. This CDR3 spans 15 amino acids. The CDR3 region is CASSPQLGGQETQYF. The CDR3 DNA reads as TGTGCCAGCAGCCCTCAGTTGGGGGGCCAAGAGACCCAGTACTTC.

The CDR3 loop reads CAWSSGQVTDTQYF. Written as DNA, the CDR3 is TGTGCCTGGAGCTCCGGACAGGTCACAGATACGCAGTATTTT. The chain recombines TRBV30 with TRBJ2-3; 7 bases agree with TRBD1. V shed 3 bases, J shed 2 bases, and the junction held 5 bases outside the gene matches. The CDR3 sequence is 14 residues long. Germline V gene sequence: CDR1 GTSNPN, CDR2 SVGIG (reference sequence).

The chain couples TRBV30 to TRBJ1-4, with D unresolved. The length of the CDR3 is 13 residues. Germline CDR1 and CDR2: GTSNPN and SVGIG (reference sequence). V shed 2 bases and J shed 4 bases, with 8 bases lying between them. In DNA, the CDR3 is TGTGCCTGGAGTATTGGTTTTAATGAAAAACTGTTTTTT. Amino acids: CAWSIGFNEKLFF.

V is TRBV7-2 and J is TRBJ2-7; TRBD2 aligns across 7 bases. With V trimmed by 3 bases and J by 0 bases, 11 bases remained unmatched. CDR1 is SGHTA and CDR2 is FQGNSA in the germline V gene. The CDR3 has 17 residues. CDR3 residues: CASSFRTSALSSYEQYF. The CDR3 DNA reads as TGTGCCAGCAGCTTCCGAACTAGCGCTCTGAGCTCCTACGAGCAGTACTTC.

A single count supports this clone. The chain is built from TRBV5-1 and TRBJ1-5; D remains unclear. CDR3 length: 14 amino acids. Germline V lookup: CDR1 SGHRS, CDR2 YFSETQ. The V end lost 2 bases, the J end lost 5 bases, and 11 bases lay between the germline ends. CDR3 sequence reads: CASSLLWTDQPQHF. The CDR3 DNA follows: TGCGCCAGCAGCTTACTATGGACGGATCAGCCCCAGCATTTT.

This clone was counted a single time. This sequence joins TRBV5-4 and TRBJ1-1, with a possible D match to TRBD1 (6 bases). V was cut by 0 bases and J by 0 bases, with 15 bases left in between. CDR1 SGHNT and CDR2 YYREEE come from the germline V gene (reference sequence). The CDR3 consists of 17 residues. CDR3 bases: TGTGCCAGCAGCTTGGGGGCGTCAGGGGTAATGAACACTGAAGCTTTCTTT. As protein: CASSLGASGVMNTEAFF. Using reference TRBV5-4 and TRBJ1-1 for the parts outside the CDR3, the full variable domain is ETGVTQSPTHLIKTRGQQVTLRCSSQSGHNTVSWYQQALGQGPQFIFQYYREEENGRGNFPPRFSGLQFPNYSSELNVNALELDDSALYLCASSLGASGVMNTEAFFGQGTRLTVV.

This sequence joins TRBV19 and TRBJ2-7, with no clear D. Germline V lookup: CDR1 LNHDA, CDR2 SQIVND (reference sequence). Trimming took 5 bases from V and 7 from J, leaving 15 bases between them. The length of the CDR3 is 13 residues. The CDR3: CASSGPMYREQYF. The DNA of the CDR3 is TGTGCCAGTAGTGGGCCAATGTATCGGGAGCAGTACTTC.

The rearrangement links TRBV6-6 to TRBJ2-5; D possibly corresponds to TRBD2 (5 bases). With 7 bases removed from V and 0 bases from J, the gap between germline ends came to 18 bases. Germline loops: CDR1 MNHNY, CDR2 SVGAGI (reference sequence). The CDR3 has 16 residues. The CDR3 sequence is CASIHAGSGNQETQYF. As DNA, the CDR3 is TGTGCCAGCATTCACGCCGGCTCCGGGAACCAAGAGACCCAGTACTTC.

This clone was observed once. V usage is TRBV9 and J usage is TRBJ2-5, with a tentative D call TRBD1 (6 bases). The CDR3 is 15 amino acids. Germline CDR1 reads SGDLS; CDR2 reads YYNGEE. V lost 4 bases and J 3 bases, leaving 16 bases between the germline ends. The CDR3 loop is CASSSTPSGEETQYF. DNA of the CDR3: TGTGCCAGCAGCTCAACGCCCTCAGGGGAAGAGACCCAGTACTTC.

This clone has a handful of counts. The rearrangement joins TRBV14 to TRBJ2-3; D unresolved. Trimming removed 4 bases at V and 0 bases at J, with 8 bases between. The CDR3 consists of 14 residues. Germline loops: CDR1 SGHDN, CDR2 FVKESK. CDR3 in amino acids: CASSPGSSTDTQYF. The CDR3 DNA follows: TGTGCCAGCAGCCCTGGGTCTAGCACAGATACGCAGTATTTT.

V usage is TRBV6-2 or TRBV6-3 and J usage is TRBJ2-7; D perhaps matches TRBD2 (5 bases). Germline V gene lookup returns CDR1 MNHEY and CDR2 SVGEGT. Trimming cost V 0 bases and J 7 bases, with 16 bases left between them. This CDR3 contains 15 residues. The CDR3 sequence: CASSYSYWATGEQYF. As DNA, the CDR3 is TGTGCCAGCAGTTACTCCTACTGGGCCACGGGAGAGCAGTACTTC.

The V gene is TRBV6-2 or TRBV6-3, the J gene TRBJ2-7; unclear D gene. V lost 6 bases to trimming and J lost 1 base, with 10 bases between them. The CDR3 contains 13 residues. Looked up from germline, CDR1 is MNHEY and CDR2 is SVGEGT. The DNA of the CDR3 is TGTGCCAGCAGCCCCGGGCAGTCCTACGAGCAGTACTTC. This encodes CASSPGQSYEQYF.

The CDR3 DNA is TGCGCCAGCAGCTTGGCCTCGGGACAGCCCTCCTACGAGCAGTACTTC. Translation gives CASSLASGQPSYEQYF. The rearrangement joins TRBV5-1 to TRBJ2-7, with TRBD1 identical over 7 bases. Per germline, CDR1 SGHRS and CDR2 YFSETQ. The CDR3 sequence is 16 residues long. Germline trimming cut 0 bases from V and 0 bases from J; bases unmatched to any gene: 6.

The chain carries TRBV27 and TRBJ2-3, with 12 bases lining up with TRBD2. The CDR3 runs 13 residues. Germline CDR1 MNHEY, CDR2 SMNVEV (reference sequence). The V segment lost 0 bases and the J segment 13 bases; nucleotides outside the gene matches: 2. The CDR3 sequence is CASSLSPSGGEYF. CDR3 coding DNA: TGTGCCAGCAGTTTATCCCCTAGCGGGGGGGAGTATTTT.

The CDR3 coding sequence is TGTGCCAGCAGCTTGAAAGGACAGCGGAGTTCCCAGTACTTC. Encoded protein: CASSLKGQRSSQYF. The rearrangement joins TRBV5-4 to TRBJ2-5; a weak D match, TRBD1 (6 bases). Germline V lookup: CDR1 SGHNT, CDR2 YYREEE (reference sequence). V was trimmed by 1 base and J by 9 bases, leaving 16 bases between them. This CDR3 comprises 14 residues. Full variable domain (rest looked up from reference TRBV5-4 and TRBJ2-5): ETGVTQSPTHLIKTRGQQVTLRCSSQSGHNTVSWYQQALGQGPQFIFQYYREEENGRGNFPPRFSGLQFPNYSSELNVNALELDDSALYLCASSLKGQRSSQYFGPGTRLLVL.

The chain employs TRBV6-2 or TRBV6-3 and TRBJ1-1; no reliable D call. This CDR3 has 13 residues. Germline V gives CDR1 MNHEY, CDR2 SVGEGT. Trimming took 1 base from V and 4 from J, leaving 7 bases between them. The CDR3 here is CASSYFSTTEAFF. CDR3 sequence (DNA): TGTGCCAGCAGTTACTTCTCTACCACTGAAGCTTTCTTT.

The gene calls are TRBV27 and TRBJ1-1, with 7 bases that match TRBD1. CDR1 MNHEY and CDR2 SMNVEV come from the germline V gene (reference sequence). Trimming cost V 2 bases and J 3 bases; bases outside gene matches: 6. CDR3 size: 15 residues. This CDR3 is CASSLQDRPDTEAFF. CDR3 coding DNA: TGTGCCAGCAGTTTACAGGACAGGCCGGACACTGAAGCTTTCTTT.

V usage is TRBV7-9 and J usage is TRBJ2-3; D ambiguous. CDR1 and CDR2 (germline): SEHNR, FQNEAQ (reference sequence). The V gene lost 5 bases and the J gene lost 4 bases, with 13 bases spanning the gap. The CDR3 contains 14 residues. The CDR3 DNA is TGTGCCAGCAGCACCACTCCTACCTCAGATACGCAGTATTTT. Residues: CASSTTPTSDTQYF. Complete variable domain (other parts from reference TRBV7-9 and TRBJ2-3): DTGVSQNPRHKITKRGQNVTFRCDPISEHNRLYWYRQTLGQGPEFLTYFQNEAQLEKSRLLSDRFSAERPKGSFSTLEIQRTEQGDSAMYLCASSTTPTSDTQYFGPGTRLTVL.

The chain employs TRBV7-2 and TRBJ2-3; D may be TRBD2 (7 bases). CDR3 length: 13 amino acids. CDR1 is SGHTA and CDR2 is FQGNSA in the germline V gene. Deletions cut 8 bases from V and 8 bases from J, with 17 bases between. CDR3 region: CASFWGGPSTQYF. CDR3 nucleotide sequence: TGTGCCAGCTTTTGGGGGGGCCCTTCTACGCAGTATTTT.

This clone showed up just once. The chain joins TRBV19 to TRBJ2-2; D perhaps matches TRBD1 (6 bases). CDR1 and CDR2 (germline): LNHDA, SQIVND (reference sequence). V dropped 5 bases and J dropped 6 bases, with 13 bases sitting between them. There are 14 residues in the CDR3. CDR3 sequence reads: CASSRTGMSGELFF. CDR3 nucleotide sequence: TGTGCCAGTAGTCGCACAGGGATGTCCGGGGAGCTGTTTTTT.

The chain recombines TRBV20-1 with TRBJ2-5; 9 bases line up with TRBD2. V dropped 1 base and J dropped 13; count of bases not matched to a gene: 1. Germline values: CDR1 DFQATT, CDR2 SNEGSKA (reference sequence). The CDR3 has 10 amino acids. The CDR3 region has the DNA TGCAGTGCTAGAGGGGGACTAGCGTACTTC. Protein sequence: CSARGGLAYF.

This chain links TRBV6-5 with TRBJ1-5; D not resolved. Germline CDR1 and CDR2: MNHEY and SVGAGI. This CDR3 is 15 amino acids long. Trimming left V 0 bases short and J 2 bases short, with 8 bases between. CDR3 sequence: CASSYSRLGNQPQHF. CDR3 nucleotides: TGTGCCAGCAGTTACTCACGGTTAGGCAATCAGCCCCAGCATTTT.